This TCR beta chain stems from a study of cytomegalovirus exposure and HLA in healthy donors. This CDR3 has 17 residues. With 1 base removed from V and 2 bases from J, the gap between germline ends came to 14 bases. Germline V CDR1 and CDR2: LNHNV, YYDKDF (reference sequence). PCR amplification relied on 60 Vbeta primers (plus 13 Jbeta primers). This table comes from immunoSEQ multiplex PCR, and its TCRdb copy is limited to in-frame clones, with some not included. The sample yields 100,000 to 120,000 clones, roughly 13% seen once. Notes on the study in general: Earlier analysis yielded a pattern in which most TCR beta V segments were productive about 87% or about 30% of the time.

This clone has only a few counts. Its antigen is unidentified. The sequencing sample was made of PBMCs. This TCR derives from a man aged 35-49 years in good health and CMV-seropositive. The gene calls are TRBV15 and TRBJ2-2; possible D gene TRBD2, 5 bases. CDR3 nucleotide sequence: TGTGCCACCAGCAGAGGCGGATTAGCGACTAACACCGGGGAGCTGTTTTTT. Encoded protein: CATSRGGLATNTGELFF.